A single sample is the source of the 10 T cell receptor beta chains below, sequenced in a study of blood T cell repertoires in COVID-19. Profiled with immunoSEQ multiplex PCR; TCRdb holds only in-frame clones, not every one. This table holds about 86,000 clones, over 80% found once. The sequencing sample was made of peripheral blood. The origin of the receptors is a human donor in a cohort sampled during active COVID-19.

The chain couples TRBV19 to TRBJ2-3; 10 bases are shared with TRBD2. Germline V lookup: CDR1 LNHDA, CDR2 SQIVND (reference sequence). Germline trimming cut 4 bases from V and 4 bases from J; bases unmatched to any gene: 2. This CDR3 region has 14 residues. The CDR3 DNA is TGTGCCAGTAGTACTAGCGGGAGTTCAGATACGCAGTATTTT. Its translation: CASSTSGSSDTQYF.

V and J are TRBV5-1 and TRBJ2-3, with 9 nucleotides matching TRBD2. CDR3 length: 15 residues. With V trimmed by 4 bases and J by 3 bases, 6 bases remained unmatched. Germline CDR1 is SGHRS and CDR2 is YFSETQ. Here the CDR3 reads CASSTQREVTDTQYF. Here the CDR3 DNA reads TGCGCCAGCAGCACCCAGCGGGAGGTGACAGATACGCAGTATTTT.

The chain couples TRBV19 to TRBJ1-5, with a weak D call TRBD1 (5 bases). In germline, CDR1 is LNHDA, CDR2 SQIVND (reference sequence). Trimming cost V 3 bases and J 0 bases, with 15 bases left between them. This CDR3 has 17 amino acids. The DNA of the CDR3 is TGTGCCAGTAGTATGCCCTCCGGGACTCTTAGCAATCAGCCCCAGCATTTT. It translates to CASSMPSGTLSNQPQHF.

V and J are TRBV28 and TRBJ2-7, with a possible D match to TRBD1 (5 bases). V was cut by 5 bases and J by 2 bases, with 16 bases left in between. Per the germline V gene, CDR1 is MDHEN and CDR2 is SYDVKM. This CDR3 comprises 15 residues. The CDR3 DNA reads TGTGCCAGCAGTCCCACCCGAGCAGGGACCTACGAGCAGTACTTC. Translation: CASSPTRAGTYEQYF.

CDR3 in amino acids: CASIGGGETGEDNEQFF. In nucleotides, the CDR3 is TGTGCCAGCATTGGGGGGGGTGAGACAGGGGAAGACAATGAGCAGTTCTTC. The chain couples TRBV2 to TRBJ2-1; D possibly corresponds to TRBD1 (8 bases). The V gene lost 7 bases and the J gene lost 5 bases, with 24 bases spanning the gap. Looked up from germline, CDR1 is SNHLY and CDR2 is FYNNEI. The CDR3 spans 17 residues.

The V call is TRBV2, the J call TRBJ2-5, with 7 bases aligning to TRBD1. The germline gives CDR1 SNHLY, CDR2 FYNNEI. CDR3 length: 14 amino acids. V shed 8 bases, J shed 4 bases, and the junction held 10 bases outside the gene matches. The CDR3 sequence: CASERGGASETQYF. DNA for the CDR3: TGTGCCAGCGAAAGAGGGGGCGCGTCAGAGACCCAGTACTTC.

This chain connects TRBV14 to TRBJ2-1; the D gene is possibly TRBD1 (7 bases). CDR1 and CDR2 (germline): SGHDN, FVKESK. The V gene lost 2 bases and the J gene lost 6 bases, with 14 bases spanning the gap. This CDR3 is 15 amino acids long. The CDR3 DNA reads TGTGCCAGCAGCCAACGGAGGGGGCCGGTCAATGAGCAGTTCTTC. Encoded protein: CASSQRRGPVNEQFF.

The sample holds a few counts of this clone. The chain combines TRBV5-6 with TRBJ1-5; D ambiguous. Germline loops: CDR1 SGHDT, CDR2 YYEEEE. V was shortened by 3 bases and J by 4 bases, with 8 bases between the two germline ends. This CDR3 spans 13 amino acids. The CDR3 DNA reads TGTGCCAGCAGCTCGCAGAGGAATCAGCCCCAGCATTTT. It codes for CASSSQRNQPQHF.

The rearrangement links TRBV3-1 (or the pseudogene TRBV3-2) to TRBJ2-1; 10 bases match TRBD2. After removal of 3 bases from V and 9 bases from J, the junction contained 5 bases not matched to a gene. The CDR3 runs 14 residues. Germline lookup yields CDR1 LGHDT and CDR2 YNNKEL (reference sequence). CDR3 sequence: CASSQGVAGGEQFF. The DNA of the CDR3 is TGTGCCAGCAGCCAGGGGGTAGCGGGAGGTGAGCAGTTCTTC.

This clone has a single count. As DNA, the CDR3 is TGTGCCACCACCACTACAGGGGGCATAAATCAGCCCCAGCATTTT. Its translation: CATTTTGGINQPQHF. The chain uses TRBV15 and TRBJ1-5, with 9 bases lining up with TRBD1. CDR3 length equals 15 residues. The germline V gene has CDR1 LNHNV and CDR2 YYDKDF (reference sequence). Trimming at V came to 7 bases and at J to 4 bases, leaving 8 bases not matched to a gene.